The clone carrying this T cell receptor beta chain was counted many times. Its antigen is still unknown. V shed 6 bases and J shed 4 bases, with 19 bases lying between them. The V gene's germline CDR1 is DFQATT and CDR2 SNEGSKA (reference sequence). The length of the CDR3 is 15 residues. This sample was included in a study of response to subunit inactivated influenza vaccine. Study-level results: The study's authors posited that every seasonal influenza vaccination enlists few new T cells.

In TCRdb, the RT-PCR reads were re-called with MiXCR into one record per CDR3 protein. This table holds approximately 480,000 distinct CDR3 sequences, 9.5% to 13% found once. The origin of this receptor is a middle-aged man who received an inactivated influenza vaccine. V is TRBV20-1 and J is TRBJ1-5, with D uncertain. The sample here was PBMCs from blood, taken 35 to 45 days after vaccination. The CDR3 loop reads CSAAENSGRNQPQHF. The CDR3 nucleotides read TGCAGTGCAGCGGAAAACTCCGGACGGAATCAGCCCCAGCATTTT.